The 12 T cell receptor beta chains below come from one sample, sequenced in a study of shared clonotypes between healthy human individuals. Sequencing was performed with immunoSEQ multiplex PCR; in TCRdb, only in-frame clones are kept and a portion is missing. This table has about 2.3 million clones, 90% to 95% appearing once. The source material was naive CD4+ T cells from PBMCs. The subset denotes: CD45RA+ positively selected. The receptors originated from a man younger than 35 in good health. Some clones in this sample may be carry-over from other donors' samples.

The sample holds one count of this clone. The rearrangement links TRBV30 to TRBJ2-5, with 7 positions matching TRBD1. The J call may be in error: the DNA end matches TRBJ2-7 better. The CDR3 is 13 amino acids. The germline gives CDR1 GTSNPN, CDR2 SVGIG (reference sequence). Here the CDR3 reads CAWSQGTVYEQYF. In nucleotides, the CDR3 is TGTGCCTGGAGTCAAGGGACAGTCTACGAGCAGTACTTC.

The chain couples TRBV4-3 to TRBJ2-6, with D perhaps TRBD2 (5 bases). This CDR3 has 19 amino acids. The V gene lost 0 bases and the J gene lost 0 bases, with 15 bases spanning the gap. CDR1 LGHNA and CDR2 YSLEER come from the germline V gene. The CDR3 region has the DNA TGCGCCAGCAGCCAAGATAGGGATTGGGGAGTCTCTGGGGCCAACGTCCTGACTTTC. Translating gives CASSQDRDWGVSGANVLTF.

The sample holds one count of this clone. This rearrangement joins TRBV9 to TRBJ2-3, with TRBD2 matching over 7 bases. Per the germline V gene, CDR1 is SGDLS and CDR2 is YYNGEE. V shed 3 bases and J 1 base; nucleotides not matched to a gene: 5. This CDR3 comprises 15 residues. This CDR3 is CASSGERGRTDTQYF. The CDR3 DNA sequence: TGTGCCAGCAGCGGAGAGCGGGGCCGCACAGATACGCAGTATTTT.

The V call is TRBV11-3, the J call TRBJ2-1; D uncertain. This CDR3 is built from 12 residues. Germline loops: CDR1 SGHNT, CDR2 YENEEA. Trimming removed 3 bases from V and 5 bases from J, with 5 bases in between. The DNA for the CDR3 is TGTGCCAGCAGCTTTTCGAACAATGAGCAGTTCTTC. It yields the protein CASSFSNNEQFF.

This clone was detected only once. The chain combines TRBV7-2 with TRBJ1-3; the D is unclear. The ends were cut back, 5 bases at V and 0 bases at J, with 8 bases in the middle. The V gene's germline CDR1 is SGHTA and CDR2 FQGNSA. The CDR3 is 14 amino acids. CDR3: CASSISTSGNTIYF. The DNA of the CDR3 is TGTGCCAGCAGCATAAGTACCTCTGGAAACACCATATATTTT.

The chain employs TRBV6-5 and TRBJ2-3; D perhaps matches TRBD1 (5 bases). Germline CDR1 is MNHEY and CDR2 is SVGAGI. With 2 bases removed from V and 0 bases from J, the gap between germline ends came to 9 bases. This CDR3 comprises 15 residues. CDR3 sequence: CASSYRTFSTDTQYF. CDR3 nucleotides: TGTGCCAGCAGTTACCGGACATTTAGCACAGATACGCAGTATTTT.

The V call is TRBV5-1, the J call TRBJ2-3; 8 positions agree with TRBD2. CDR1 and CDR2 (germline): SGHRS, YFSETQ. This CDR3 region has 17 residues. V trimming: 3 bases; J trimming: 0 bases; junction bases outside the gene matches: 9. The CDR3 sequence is CASSWGTSGRSTDTQYF. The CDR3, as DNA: TGCGCCAGCAGCTGGGGAACTAGCGGCAGGAGCACAGATACGCAGTATTTT. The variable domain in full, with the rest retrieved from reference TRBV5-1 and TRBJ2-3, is KAGVTQTPRYLIKTRGQQVTLSCSPISGHRSVSWYQQTPGQGLQFLFEYFSETQRNKGNFPGRFSGRQFSNSRSEMNVSTLELGDSALYLCASSWGTSGRSTDTQYFGPGTRLTVL.

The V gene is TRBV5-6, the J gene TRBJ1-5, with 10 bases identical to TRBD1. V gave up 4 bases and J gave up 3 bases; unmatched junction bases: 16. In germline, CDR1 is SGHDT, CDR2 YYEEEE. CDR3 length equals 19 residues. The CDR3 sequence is CASSRGIGQGGHHNQPQHF. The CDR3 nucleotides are TGTGCCAGCAGCCGAGGGATTGGACAGGGGGGGCATCACAATCAGCCCCAGCATTTT.

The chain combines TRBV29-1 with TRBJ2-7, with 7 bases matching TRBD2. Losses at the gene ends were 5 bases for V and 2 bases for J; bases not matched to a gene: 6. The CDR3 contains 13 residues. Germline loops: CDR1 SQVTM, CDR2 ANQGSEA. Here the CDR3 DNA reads TGCAGCGTTTCTCCCGGGACTACCTACGAGCAGTACTTC. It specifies CSVSPGTTYEQYF.

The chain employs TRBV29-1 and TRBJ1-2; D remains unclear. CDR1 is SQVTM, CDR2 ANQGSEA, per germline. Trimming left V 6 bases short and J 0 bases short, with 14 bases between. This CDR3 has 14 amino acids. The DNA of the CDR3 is TGCAGCGTAGTGGACGTCGCTCCTAACTATGGCTACACCTTC. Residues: CSVVDVAPNYGYTF.

The CDR3 DNA reads TGTGCCAGCAGCCGAGGGACTAGCGCCTCCTACGAGCAGTACTTC. It encodes CASSRGTSASYEQYF. This chain uses TRBV4-2 with TRBJ2-7; TRBD2 matches 10 bases. The CDR3 length is 15 residues. Trimming took 4 bases from V and 0 from J; bases not matched to a gene: 3. Germline assignment: CDR1 LGHNA and CDR2 YNFKEQ.

CDR3 in amino acids: CASSLTGTGYGQPQHF. CDR3 nucleotide sequence: TGTGCCAGCAGTCTCACCGGGACAGGGTACGGCCAGCCCCAGCATTTT. The V call is TRBV27, the J call TRBJ1-5; TRBD1 aligns across 9 bases. The J segment lost 7 bases and the V segment lost 5 bases, leaving 12 bases of the junction unmatched. CDR3 size: 16 residues. CDR1 is MNHEY and CDR2 is SMNVEV in the germline V gene (reference sequence).